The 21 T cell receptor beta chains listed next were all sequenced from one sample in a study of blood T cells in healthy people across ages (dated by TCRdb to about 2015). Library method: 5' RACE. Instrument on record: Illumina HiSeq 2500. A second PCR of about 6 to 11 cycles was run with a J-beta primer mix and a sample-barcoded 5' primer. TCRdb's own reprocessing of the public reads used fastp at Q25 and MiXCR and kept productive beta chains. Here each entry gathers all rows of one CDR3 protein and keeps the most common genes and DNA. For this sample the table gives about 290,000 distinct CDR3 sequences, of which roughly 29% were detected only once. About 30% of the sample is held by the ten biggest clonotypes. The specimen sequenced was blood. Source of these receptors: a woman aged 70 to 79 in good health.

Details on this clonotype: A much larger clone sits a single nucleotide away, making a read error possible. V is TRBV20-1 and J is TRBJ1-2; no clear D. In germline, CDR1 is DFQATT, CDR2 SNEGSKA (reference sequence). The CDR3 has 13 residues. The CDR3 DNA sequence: TGCAATGAACGAAAGCTGGGGTTCTATGGCTACACCTTC. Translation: CNERKLGFYGYTF.

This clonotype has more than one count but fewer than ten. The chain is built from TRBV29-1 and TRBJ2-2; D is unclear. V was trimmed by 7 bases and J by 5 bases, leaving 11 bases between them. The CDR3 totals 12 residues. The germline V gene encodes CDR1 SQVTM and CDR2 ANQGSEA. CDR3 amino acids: CSALMRTGELFF. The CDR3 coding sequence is TGCAGCGCTTTAATGAGGACCGGGGAGCTGTTTTTT.

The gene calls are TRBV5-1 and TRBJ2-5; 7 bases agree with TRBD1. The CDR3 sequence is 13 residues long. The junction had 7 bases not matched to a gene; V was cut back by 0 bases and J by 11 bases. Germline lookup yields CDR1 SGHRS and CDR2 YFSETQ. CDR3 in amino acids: CASSLGTGEKQYF. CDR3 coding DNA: TGCGCCAGCAGCTTGGGGACAGGTGAAAAGCAGTACTTC.

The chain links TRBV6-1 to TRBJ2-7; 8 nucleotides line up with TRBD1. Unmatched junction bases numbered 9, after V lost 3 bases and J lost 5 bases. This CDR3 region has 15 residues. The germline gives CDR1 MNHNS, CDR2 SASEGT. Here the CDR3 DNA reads TGTGCCAGCAGTGAGCGGACAGGGTTAAGGGACGAGCAGTACTTC. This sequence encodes CASSERTGLRDEQYF.

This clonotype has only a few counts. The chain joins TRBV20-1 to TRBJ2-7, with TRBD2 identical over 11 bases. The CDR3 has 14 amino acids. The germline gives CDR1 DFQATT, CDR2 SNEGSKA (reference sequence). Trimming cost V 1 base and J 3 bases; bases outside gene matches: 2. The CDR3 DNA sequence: TGCAGTGCTAGAGGCGGGACTAGCGGCTACGAGCAGTACTTC. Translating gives CSARGGTSGYEQYF.

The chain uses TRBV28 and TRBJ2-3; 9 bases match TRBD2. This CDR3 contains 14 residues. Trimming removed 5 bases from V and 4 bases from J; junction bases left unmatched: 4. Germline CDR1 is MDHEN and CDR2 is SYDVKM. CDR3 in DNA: TGTGCCAGCAGTCTAGCGGGATACGCAGATACGCAGTATTTT. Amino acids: CASSLAGYADTQYF.

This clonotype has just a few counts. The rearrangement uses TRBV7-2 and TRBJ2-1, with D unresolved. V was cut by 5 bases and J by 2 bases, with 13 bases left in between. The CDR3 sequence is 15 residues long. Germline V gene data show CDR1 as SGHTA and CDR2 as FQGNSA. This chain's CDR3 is CASSPGVETYNEQFF. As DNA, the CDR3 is TGTGCCAGCAGCCCTGGGGTAGAGACCTACAATGAGCAGTTCTTC.

The CDR3 DNA is TGCAGCGCCCTTGAGATGGGACAGGGTAGATATGGCTACACCTTC. Translating gives CSALEMGQGRYGYTF. The chain has TRBV29-1 and TRBJ1-2; 9 bases are shared with TRBD1. The trim removed 7 bases at V and 5 bases at J, leaving 14 bases unmatched. This CDR3 region has 15 residues. Germline V gene lookup returns CDR1 SQVTM and CDR2 ANQGSEA. The variable domain in full, with the rest retrieved from reference TRBV29-1 and TRBJ1-2, is SAVISQKPSRDICQRGTSLTIQCQVDSQVTMMFWYRQQPGQSLTLIATANQGSEATYESGFVIDKFPISRPNLTFSTLTVSNMSPEDSSIYLCSALEMGQGRYGYTFGSGTRLTVV.

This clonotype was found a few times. CDR3 region: CASSQEWTPRGENTEAFF. The DNA for the CDR3 is TGTGCCAGCAGCCAAGAGTGGACCCCGAGGGGAGAAAACACTGAAGCTTTCTTT. This chain connects TRBV4-2 to TRBJ1-1, with D perhaps TRBD1 (5 bases). The V gene lost 0 bases and the J gene lost 2 bases, with 19 bases spanning the gap. The CDR3 totals 18 residues. Germline assignment: CDR1 LGHNA and CDR2 YNFKEQ.

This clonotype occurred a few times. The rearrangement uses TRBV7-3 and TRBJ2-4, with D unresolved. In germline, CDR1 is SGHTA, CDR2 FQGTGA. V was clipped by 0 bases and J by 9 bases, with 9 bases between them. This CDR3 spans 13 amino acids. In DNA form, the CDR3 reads TGTGCCAGCAGCTTAACGCCGACGGGCATTCAGTACTTC. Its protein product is CASSLTPTGIQYF.

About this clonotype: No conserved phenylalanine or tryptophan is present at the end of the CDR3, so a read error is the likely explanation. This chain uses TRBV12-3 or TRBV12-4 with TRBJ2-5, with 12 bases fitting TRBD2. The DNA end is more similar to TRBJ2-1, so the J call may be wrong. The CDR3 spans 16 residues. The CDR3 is CASSLDRTSGIDEQFL. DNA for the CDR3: TGTGCCAGCAGTTTAGATAGGACTAGCGGGATCGATGAGCAGTTCTTG.

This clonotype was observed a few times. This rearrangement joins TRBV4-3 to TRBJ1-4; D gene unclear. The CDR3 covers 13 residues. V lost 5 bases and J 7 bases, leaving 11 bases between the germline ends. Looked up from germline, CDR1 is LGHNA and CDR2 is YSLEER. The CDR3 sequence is CASSIERSEKLFF. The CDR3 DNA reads TGCGCCAGCAGCATCGAAAGGAGTGAAAAACTGTTTTTT.

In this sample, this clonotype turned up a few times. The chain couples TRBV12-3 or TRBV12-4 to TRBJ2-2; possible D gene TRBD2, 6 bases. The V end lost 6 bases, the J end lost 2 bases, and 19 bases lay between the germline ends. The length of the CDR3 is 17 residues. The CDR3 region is CASSDPGVAANTGELFF. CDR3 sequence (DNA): TGTGCCAGCAGCGATCCGGGGGTGGCAGCAAACACCGGGGAGCTGTTTTTT.

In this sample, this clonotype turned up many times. The CDR3 loop reads CASSRRGTSVETQYF. DNA of the CDR3: TGTGCCAGCAGCCGTCGGGGGACTAGCGTGGAGACCCAGTACTTC. The J gene is TRBJ2-5, the V gene TRBV5-6, with 10 bases matching TRBD2. Germline V lookup: CDR1 SGHDT, CDR2 YYEEEE. V gave up 4 bases and J gave up 5 bases; unmatched junction bases: 8. This CDR3 has 15 amino acids.

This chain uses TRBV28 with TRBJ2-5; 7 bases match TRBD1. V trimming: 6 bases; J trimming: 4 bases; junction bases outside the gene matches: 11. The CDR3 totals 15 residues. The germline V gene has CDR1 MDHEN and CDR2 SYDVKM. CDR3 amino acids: CASSYTTGLTETQYF. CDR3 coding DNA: TGTGCCAGCAGCTATACGACAGGGTTGACAGAGACCCAGTACTTC.

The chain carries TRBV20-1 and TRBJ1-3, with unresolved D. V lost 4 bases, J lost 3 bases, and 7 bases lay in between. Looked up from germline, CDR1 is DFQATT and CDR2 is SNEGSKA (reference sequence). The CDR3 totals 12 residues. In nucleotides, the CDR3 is TGCAGTGCTACTCGGGATGGAAACACCATATATTTT. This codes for CSATRDGNTIYF.

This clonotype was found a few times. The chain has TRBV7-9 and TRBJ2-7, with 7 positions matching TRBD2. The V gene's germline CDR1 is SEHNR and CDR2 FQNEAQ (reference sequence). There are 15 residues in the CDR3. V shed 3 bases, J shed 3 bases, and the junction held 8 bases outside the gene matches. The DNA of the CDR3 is TGTGCCAGCAGCTTTGCGGCGGGAGCCGGCTACGAGCAGTACTTC. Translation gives CASSFAAGAGYEQYF.

The CDR3 region is CSVRKGGQGNEQFF. DNA of the CDR3: TGCAGCGTTCGCAAGGGAGGGCAGGGCAATGAGCAGTTCTTC. The chain combines TRBV29-1 with TRBJ2-1; 7 nucleotides align to TRBD2. CDR3 length equals 14 residues. The germline gives CDR1 SQVTM, CDR2 ANQGSEA. Trimming at V came to 5 bases and at J to 6 bases, leaving 10 bases not matched to a gene.

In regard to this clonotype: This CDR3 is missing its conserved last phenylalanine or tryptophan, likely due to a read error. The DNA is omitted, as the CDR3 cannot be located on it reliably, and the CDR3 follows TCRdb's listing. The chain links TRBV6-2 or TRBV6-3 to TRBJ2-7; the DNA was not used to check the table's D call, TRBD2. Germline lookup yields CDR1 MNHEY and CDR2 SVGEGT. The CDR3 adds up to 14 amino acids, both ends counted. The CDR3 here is CASSSSWASYERYL.

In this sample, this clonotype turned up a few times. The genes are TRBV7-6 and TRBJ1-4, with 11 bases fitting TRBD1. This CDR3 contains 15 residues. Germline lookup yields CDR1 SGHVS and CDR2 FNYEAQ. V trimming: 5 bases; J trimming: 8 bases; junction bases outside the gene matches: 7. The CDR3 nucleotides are TGTGCCAGCAGCCAGGGGACAGGGGGACAAGAAAAACTGTTTTTT. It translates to CASSQGTGGQEKLFF.

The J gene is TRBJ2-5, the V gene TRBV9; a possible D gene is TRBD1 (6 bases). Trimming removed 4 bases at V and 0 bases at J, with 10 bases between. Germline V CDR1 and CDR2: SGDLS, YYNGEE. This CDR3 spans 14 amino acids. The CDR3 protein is CASSPTGHQETQYF. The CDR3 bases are TGTGCCAGCAGCCCGACAGGCCACCAAGAGACCCAGTACTTC.